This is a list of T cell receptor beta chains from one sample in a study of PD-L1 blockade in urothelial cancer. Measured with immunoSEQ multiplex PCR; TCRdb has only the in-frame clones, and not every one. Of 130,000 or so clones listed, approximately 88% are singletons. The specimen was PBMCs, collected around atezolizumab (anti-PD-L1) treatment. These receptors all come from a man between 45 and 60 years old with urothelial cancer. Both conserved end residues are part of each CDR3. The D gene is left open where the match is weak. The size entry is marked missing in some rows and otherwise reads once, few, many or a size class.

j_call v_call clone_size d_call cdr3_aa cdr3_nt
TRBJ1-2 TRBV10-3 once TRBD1 CAVRDRDAYGYTF TGTGCCGTCCGGGACAGGGACGCATATGGCTACACCTTC
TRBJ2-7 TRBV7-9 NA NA CASSGGVDWASSYEQYF TGTGCCAGCAGCGGAGGTGTAGACTGGGCCTCCTCCTACGAGCAGTACTTC
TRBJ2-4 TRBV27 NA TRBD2 CASSWGTSGIDIQYF TGTGCCAGCAGTTGGGGGACTAGCGGGATTGACATTCAGTACTTC
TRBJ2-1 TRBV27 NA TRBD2 CASSSPGLLPNEQFF TGTGCCAGCAGTTCCCCGGGACTACTTCCTAATGAGCAGTTCTTC
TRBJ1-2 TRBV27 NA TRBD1 CASSLGAGQYGYTF TGTGCCAGCAGTTTAGGCGCGGGACAGTATGGCTACACCTTC
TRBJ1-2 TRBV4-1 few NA CASSQVEFVNVEANYGYTF TGCGCCAGCAGCCAAGTAGAGTTTGTGAACGTCGAAGCTAACTATGGCTACACCTTC
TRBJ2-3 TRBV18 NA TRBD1 CASSRTGGDTQYF TGTGCCAGCTCACGGACAGGAGGAGATACGCAGTATTTT
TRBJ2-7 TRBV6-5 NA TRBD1 CAVGQGAWEQYF TGTGCCGTGGGGCAGGGGGCCTGGGAGCAGTACTTC
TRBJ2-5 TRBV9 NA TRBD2 CASSIGTSGGETQYF TGTGCCAGCAGCATTGGGACTAGCGGGGGTGAGACCCAGTACTTC
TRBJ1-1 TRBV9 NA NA CASSVWGQDEAFF TGTGCCAGCAGCGTATGGGGCCAAGATGAAGCTTTCTTT
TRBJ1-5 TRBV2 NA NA CASDPGQGNQPQHF TGTGCCAGCGACCCTGGTCAGGGAAATCAGCCCCAGCATTTT
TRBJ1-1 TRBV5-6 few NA CASSRGDLNTEAFF TGTGCCAGCAGCCGGGGAGACTTGAACACTGAAGCTTTCTTT
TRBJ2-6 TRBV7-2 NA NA CASSLQGLSGANVLTF TGTGCCAGCAGCTTACAGGGGTTATCCGGGGCCAACGTCCTGACTTTC
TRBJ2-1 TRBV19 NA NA CASSNRVDEQFF TGTGCCAGTAGTAACAGGGTGGATGAGCAGTTCTTC
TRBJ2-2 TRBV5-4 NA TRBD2 CASRSKLAGVTGELFF TGTGCCAGCAGGAGCAAACTAGCGGGAGTCACCGGGGAGCTGTTTTTT
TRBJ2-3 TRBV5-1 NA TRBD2 CASRAGTSGSLRGTDTQYF TGCGCCAGCAGGGCCGGGACTAGCGGGAGCCTGAGAGGCACAGATACGCAGTATTTT
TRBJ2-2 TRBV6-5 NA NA CASSFFGQGYGELFF NA
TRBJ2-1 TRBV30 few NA CAWSGYQSYNEQFF TGTGCCTGGAGTGGGTATCAGTCCTACAATGAGCAGTTCTTC
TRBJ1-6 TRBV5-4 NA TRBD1 CASSPGQTNSPLHF TGTGCCAGCAGCCCGGGACAGACGAATTCACCCCTCCACTTT
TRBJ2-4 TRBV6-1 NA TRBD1 CASTWDRNIQYF TGTGCCAGCACCTGGGACAGGAACATTCAGTACTTC
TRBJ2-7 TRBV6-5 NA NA CASRKGRDYEQYF TGTGCCAGCAGGAAGGGCAGGGACTACGAGCAGTACTTC
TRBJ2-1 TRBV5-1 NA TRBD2 CASRPGTSGTKKTSPFF TGCGCCAGCAGACCCGGGACTAGCGGAACCAAGAAGACGAGTCCGTTCTTC
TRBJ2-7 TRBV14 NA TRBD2 CASSLLAGAHEQYF TGTGCCAGCAGCTTACTAGCGGGAGCCCACGAGCAGTACTTC
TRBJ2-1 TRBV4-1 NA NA CASSQVSGNEQFF TGCGCCAGCAGCCAAGTTTCAGGGAATGAGCAGTTCTTC
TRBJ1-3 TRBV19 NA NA CATRSVSSGNTIYF TGTGCCACCAGATCAGTAAGCTCTGGAAACACCATATATTTT
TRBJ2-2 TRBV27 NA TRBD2 CASSKDSGLSTTGELFF TGTGCCAGCAGTAAGGACTCGGGACTATCCACCACCGGGGAGCTGTTTTTT
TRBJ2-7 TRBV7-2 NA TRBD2 CASSPIAGGNYEQYF TGTGCCAGCAGCCCAATAGCGGGAGGGAACTACGAGCAGTACTTC
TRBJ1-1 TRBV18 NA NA CASSAAGAATEAFF TGTGCCAGCTCGGCTGCGGGCGCGGCCACTGAAGCTTTCTTT
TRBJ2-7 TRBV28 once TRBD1 CASREGQGKPVYEQYF TGTGCCAGCAGGGAGGGACAGGGCAAACCCGTTTACGAGCAGTACTTC
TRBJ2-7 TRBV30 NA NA CAWSGASYEQYF TGTGCCTGGAGTGGAGCGTCCTACGAGCAGTACTTC
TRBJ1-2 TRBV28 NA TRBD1 CASLPWGQGHGYTF TGTGCCAGCCTCCCATGGGGACAGGGACATGGCTACACCTTC
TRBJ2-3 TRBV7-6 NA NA CASSAQRTSTDTQYF TGTGCCAGCAGCGCACAGCGGACTAGCACAGATACGCAGTATTTT
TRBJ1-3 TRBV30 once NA CASRTAGSGNTIYF TGTGCCTCAAGGACAGCCGGCTCTGGAAACACCATATATTTT
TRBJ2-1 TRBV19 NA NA CASSSLYGGTYNEQFF TGTGCCAGTAGTTCCCTTTACGGGGGAACCTACAATGAGCAGTTCTTC
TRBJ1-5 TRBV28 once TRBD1 CASSRTGGPNQPQHF TGTGCCAGCAGTAGGACAGGGGGCCCCAATCAGCCCCAGCATTTT
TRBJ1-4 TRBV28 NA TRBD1 CASSYWTGGNEKLFF TGTGCCAGCAGTTACTGGACAGGGGGTAATGAAAAACTGTTTTTT
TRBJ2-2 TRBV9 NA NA CASSVGEERPGELFF TGTGCCAGCAGCGTAGGGGAGGAGCGCCCCGGGGAGCTGTTTTTT
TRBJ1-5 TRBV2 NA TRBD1 CASSDPGGWSNQPQHF TGTGCCAGCAGTGATCCAGGGGGTTGGAGCAATCAGCCCCAGCATTTT
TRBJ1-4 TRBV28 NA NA CASSYLATNEKLFF TGTGCCAGCAGTTATCTTGCAACTAATGAAAAACTGTTTTTT
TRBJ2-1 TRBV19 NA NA CASSRGLQDEQFF TGTGCCAGTAGTAGGGGCCTGCAGGATGAGCAGTTCTTC